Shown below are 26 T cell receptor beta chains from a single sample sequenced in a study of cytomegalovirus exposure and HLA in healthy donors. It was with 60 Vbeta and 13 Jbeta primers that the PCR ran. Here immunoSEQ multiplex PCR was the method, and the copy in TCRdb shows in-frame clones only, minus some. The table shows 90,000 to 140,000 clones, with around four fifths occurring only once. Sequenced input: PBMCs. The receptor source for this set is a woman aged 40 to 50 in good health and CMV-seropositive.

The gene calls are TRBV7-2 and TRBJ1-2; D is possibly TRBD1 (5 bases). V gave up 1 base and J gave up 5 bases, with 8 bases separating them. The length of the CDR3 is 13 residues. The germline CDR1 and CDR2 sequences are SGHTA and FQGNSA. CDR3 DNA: TGTGCCAGCAGCTTAGGACAGAGATATGGCTACACCTTC. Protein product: CASSLGQRYGYTF. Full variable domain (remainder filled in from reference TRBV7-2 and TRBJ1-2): GAGVSQSPSNKVTEKGKDVELRCDPISGHTALYWYRQSLGQGLEFLIYFQGNSAPDKSGLPSDRFSAERTGGSVSTLTIQRTQQEDSAVYLCASSLGQRYGYTFGSGTRLTVV.

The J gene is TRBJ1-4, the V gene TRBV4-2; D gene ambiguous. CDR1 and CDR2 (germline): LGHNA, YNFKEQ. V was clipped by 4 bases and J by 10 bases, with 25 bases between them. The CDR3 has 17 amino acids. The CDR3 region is CASSPGAKFAGVGKLFF. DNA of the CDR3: TGTGCCAGCAGCCCGGGAGCCAAATTTGCCGGGGTTGGAAAACTGTTTTTT.

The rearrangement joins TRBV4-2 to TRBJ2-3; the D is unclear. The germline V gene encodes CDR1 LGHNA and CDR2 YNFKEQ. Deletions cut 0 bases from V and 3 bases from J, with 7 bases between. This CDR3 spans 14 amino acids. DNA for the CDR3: TGTGCCAGCAGCCAAGAAGCCTTGACAGATACGCAGTATTTT. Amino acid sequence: CASSQEALTDTQYF.

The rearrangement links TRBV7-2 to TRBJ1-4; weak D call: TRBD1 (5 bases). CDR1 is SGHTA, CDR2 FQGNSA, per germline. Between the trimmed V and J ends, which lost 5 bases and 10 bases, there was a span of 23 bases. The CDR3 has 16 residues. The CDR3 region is CASSTTAGRGVGKLFF. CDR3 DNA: TGTGCCAGCAGCACCACGGCGGGACGGGGTGTTGGAAAACTGTTTTTT.

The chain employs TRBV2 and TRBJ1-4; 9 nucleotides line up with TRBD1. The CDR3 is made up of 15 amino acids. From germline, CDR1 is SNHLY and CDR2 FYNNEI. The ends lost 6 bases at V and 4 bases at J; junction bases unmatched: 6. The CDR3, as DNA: TGTGCCAGCAGCGGGGACAGGGCAAATAATGAAAAACTGTTTTTT. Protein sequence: CASSGDRANNEKLFF. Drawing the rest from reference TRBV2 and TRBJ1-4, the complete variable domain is EPEVTQTPSHQVTQMGQEVILRCVPISNHLYFYWYRQILGQKVEFLVSFYNNEISEKSEIFDDQFSVERPDGSNFTLKIRSTKLEDSAMYFCASSGDRANNEKLFFGSGTQLSVL.

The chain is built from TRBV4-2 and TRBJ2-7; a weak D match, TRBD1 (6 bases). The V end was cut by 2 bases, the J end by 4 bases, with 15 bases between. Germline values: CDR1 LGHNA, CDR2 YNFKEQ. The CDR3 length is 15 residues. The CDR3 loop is CASSQTSDSFYEQYF. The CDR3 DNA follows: TGTGCCAGCAGCCAAACGTCGGACAGCTTTTACGAGCAGTACTTC.

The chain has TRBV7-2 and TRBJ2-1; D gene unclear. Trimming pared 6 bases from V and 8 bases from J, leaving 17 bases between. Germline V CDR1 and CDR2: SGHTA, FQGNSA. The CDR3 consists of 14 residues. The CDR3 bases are TGTGCCAGCAGATTACTCCCCCAGGTATATGAGCAGTTCTTC. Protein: CASRLLPQVYEQFF. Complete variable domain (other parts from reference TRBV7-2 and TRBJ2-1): GAGVSQSPSNKVTEKGKDVELRCDPISGHTALYWYRQSLGQGLEFLIYFQGNSAPDKSGLPSDRFSAERTGGSVSTLTIQRTQQEDSAVYLCASRLLPQVYEQFFGPGTRLTVL.

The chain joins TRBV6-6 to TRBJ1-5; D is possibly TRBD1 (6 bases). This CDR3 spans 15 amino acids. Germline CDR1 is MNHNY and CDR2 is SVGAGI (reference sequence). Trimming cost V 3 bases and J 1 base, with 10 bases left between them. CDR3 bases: TGTGCCAGCAGTTATGGGGGCCTAAGCAATCAGCCCCAGCATTTT. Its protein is CASSYGGLSNQPQHF.

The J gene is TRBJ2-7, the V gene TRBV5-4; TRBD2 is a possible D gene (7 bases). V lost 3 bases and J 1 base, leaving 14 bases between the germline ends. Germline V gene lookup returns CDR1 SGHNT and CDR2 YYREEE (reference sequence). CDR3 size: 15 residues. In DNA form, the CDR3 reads TGTGCCAGCAGCTCGATGGGGGGGCGTTCCTACGAGCAGTACTTC. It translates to CASSSMGGRSYEQYF.

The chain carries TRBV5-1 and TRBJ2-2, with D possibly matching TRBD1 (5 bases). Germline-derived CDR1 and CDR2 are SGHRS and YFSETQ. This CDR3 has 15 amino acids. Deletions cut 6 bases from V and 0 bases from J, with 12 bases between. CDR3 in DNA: TGCGCCAGCACCCGTGGGGCCCCGAACACCGGGGAGCTGTTTTTT. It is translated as CASTRGAPNTGELFF.

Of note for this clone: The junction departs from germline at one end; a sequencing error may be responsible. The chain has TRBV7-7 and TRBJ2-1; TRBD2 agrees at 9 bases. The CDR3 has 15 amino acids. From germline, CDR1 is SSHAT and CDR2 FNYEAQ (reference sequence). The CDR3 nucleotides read TGTGCTAGCAGCTTGGGGCTAGCGGGGAACAATGAGCAGTTCTTC. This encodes CASSLGLAGNNEQFF.

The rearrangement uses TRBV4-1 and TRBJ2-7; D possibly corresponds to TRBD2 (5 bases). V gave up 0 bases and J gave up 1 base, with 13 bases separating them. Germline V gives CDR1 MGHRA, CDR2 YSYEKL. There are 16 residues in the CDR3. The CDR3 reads CASSQDSTRGSYEQYF. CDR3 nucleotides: TGCGCCAGCAGCCAAGATAGCACTCGAGGGTCCTACGAGCAGTACTTC.

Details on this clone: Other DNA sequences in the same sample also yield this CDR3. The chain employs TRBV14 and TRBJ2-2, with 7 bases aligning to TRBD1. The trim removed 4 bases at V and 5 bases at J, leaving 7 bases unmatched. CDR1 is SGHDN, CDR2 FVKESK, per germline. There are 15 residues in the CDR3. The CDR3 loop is CASSLYRGSTGELFF. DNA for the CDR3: TGTGCCAGCAGCCTTTACAGGGGATCGACCGGGGAGCTGTTTTTT.

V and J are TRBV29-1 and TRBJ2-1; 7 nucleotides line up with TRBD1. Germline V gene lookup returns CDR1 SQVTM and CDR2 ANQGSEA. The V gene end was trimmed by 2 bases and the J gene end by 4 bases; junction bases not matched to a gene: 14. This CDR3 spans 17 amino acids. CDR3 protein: CSVEMRIGGSPYNEQFF. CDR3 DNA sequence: TGCAGCGTTGAAATGCGGATAGGGGGCTCACCTTACAATGAGCAGTTCTTC.

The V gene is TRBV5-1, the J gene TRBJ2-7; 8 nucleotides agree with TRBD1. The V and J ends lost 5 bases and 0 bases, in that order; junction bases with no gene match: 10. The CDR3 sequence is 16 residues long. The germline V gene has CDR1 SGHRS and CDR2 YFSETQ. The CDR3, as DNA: TGCGCCAGCAGTTACAGGCCCGGGACAGGCTCCTACGAGCAGTACTTC. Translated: CASSYRPGTGSYEQYF. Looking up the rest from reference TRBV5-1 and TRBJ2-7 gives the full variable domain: KAGVTQTPRYLIKTRGQQVTLSCSPISGHRSVSWYQQTPGQGLQFLFEYFSETQRNKGNFPGRFSGRQFSNSRSEMNVSTLELGDSALYLCASSYRPGTGSYEQYFGPGTRLTVT.

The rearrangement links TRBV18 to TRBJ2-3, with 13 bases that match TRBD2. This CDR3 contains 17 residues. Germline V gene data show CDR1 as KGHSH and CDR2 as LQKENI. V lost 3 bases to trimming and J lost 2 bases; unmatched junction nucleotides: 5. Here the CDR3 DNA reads TGTGCCAGCTCACCCCCCGGACTAGCGGGAGCCACAGATACGCAGTATTTT. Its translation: CASSPPGLAGATDTQYF.

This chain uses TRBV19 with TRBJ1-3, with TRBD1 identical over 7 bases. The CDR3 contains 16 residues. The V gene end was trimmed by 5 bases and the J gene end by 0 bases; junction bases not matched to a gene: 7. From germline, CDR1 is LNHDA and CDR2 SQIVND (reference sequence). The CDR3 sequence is CASSVTRQGSGNTIYF. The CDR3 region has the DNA TGTGCCAGTAGTGTGACCCGACAGGGCTCTGGAAACACCATATATTTT.

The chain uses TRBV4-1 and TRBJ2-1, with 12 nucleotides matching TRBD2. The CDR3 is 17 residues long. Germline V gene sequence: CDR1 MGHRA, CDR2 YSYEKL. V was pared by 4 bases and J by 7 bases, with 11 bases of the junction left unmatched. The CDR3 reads CASSPTVLAGGRNEQFF. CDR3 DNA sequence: TGCGCCAGCAGCCCCACTGTACTAGCGGGAGGACGGAATGAGCAGTTCTTC.

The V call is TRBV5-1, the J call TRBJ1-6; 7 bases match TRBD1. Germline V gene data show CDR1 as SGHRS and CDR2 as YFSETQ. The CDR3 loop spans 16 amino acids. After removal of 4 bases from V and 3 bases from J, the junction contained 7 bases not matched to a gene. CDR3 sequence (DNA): TGCGCCAGCAGCGCGGGCCGGGACAGCTATAATTCACCCCTCCACTTT. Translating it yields CASSAGRDSYNSPLHF.

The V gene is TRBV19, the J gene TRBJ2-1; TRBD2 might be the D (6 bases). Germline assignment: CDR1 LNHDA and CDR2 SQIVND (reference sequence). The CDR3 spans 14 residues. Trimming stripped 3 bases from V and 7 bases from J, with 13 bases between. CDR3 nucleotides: TGTGCCAGTAGTATGGGCGGGATCCTTAATGAGCAGTTCTTC. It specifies CASSMGGILNEQFF.

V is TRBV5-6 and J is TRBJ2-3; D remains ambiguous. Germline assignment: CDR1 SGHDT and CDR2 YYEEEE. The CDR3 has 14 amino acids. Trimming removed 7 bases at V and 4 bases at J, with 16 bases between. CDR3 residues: CASAARWSADTQYF. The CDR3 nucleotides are TGTGCCAGCGCCGCACGGTGGAGCGCAGATACGCAGTATTTT.

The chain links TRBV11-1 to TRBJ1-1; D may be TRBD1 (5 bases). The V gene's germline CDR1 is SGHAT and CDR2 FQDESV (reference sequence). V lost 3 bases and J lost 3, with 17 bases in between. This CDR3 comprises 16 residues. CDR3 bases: TGTGCCAGCAGCTTCGGTCTGGGGGGGAGGGACACTGAAGCTTTCTTT. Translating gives CASSFGLGGRDTEAFF.

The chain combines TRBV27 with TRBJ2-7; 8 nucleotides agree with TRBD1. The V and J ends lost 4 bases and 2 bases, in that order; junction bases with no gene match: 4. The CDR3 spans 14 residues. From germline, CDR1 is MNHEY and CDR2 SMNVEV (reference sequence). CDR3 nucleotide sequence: TGTGCCAGCAGTTCCTCGACAGGGGCCTACGAGCAGTACTTC. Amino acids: CASSSSTGAYEQYF.

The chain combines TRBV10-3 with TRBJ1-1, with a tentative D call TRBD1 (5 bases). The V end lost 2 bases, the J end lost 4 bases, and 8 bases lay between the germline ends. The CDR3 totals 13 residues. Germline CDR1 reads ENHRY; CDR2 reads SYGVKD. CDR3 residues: CAISEQGGTEAFF. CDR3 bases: TGTGCCATCAGTGAGCAGGGAGGCACTGAAGCTTTCTTT.

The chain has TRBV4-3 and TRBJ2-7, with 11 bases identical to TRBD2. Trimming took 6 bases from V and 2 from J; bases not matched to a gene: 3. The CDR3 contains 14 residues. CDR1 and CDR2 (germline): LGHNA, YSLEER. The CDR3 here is CASSQLAGAYEQYF. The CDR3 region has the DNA TGCGCCAGCAGTCAACTAGCGGGGGCCTACGAGCAGTACTTC.

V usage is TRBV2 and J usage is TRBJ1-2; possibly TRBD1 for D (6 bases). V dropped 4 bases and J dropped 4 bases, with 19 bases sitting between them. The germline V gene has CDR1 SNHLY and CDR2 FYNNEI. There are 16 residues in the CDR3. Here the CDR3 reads CASSGEGGWLVYGYTF. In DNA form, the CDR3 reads TGTGCCAGCAGTGGGGAGGGGGGATGGCTCGTCTATGGCTACACCTTC.